What follows is one T cell receptor beta chain and its context. These data are taken from a study of response to subunit inactivated influenza vaccine. CDR1 MDHEN and CDR2 SYDVKM come from the germline V gene. J was trimmed by 0 bases and V by 4 bases; bases with no gene match: 8. The CDR3 runs 18 residues. TCRdb reprocessed the RT-PCR reads with MiXCR, giving one entry per CDR3 protein. The sample lists about 520,000 distinct CDR3 sequences; 6% to 9% were seen once. The clonotype was recovered from a man aged 50 to 69 who received an inactivated influenza vaccine. This sample comprised PBMCs from blood, obtained roughly 24 months after vaccination. The rearrangement links TRBV28 to TRBJ2-5; 13 bases are a match to TRBD2. The CDR3 DNA sequence: TGTGCCAGCAGTTGGCCCGGGACTAGCGGGACGTACCAAGAGACCCAGTACTTC. Its translation is CASSWPGTSGTYQETQYF. Using reference TRBV28 and TRBJ2-5 for the parts outside the CDR3, the full variable domain is DVKVTQSSRYLVKRTGEKVFLECVQDMDHENMFWYRQDPGLGLRLIYFSYDVKMKEKGDIPEGYSVSREKKERFSLILESASTNQTSMYLCASSWPGTSGTYQETQYFGPGTRLLVL.